This paragraph covers one TCR beta chain sequence. Individuals aged roughly 18 to 95 years were recruited from approximately 24 US areas. Participants' reported clinical history set cohort assignment. Looked up from germline, CDR1 is SGHRS and CDR2 is YFSETQ. CDR3 length: 15 residues. V dropped 0 bases and J dropped 4 bases, with 13 bases sitting between them. The data derive from a study of blood T cell repertoires in COVID-19. Study-level background: PBMCs, B-cell-depleted T cells, or T cells were the source of the cDNA or gDNA that made up the material.

Original processing notes: Amplification of reference gene primers provided the estimated nucleated cell counts. The repertoire was sequenced with immunoSEQ multiplex PCR; TCRdb's copy has only in-frame clones and lacks some. The V and J calls and clone size were taken over from that table, and D and trimming were inferred from the DNA. Found here are some 250,000 clones, about 90% of them singletons; the top ten hold around 4.2%. The J gene is TRBJ2-5, the V gene TRBV5-1; the D gene is possibly TRBD1 (6 bases). Material for sequencing was PBMCs or T cells enriched from blood (not recorded which). This receptor was identified in a woman aged 25 to 39 with acute COVID-19. Here the CDR3 DNA reads TGCGCCAGCAGCTTGGCCGATGGGGGCGGAGAGACCCAGTACTTC. It encodes CASSLADGGGETQYF.